Listed below are T cell receptor beta chains from one sample, sequenced in a study of cytomegalovirus exposure and HLA in healthy donors. Sequencing was performed with immunoSEQ multiplex PCR; in TCRdb, only in-frame clones are kept and a portion is missing. The repertoire holds about 200,000 clones, with 80% to 90% as singletons. The sample comprised PBMCs. All receptors derive from a man aged 30 to 39 in good health and CMV-seronegative. Both conserved end residues are part of each CDR3. The D gene is left open where the match is weak. For some rows the clone size is stated as once, few or many, or as a class when expanded; others skip it.

j_call | v_call | clone_size | d_call | cdr3_nt | cdr3_aa
TRBJ2-7 | TRBV4-1 | - | - | TGCGCCAGCAGCCAATCGACAGCCGTATACGAGCAGTACTTC | CASSQSTAVYEQYF
TRBJ1-5 | TRBV5-6 | - | - | TGTGCCAGCAGCTTTTTTACAGGCCTTAATCAGCCCCAGCATTTT | CASSFFTGLNQPQHF
TRBJ2-3 | TRBV4-1 | - | TRBD1 | TGCGCCAGCAGCCAAGAGGGGACAGGGTACACAGATACGCAGTATTTT | CASSQEGTGYTDTQYF
TRBJ1-3 | TRBV9 | - | TRBD1 | TGTGCCATCCTGCCAGGGGGCGGAAACACCATATATTTT | CAILPGGGNTIYF
TRBJ2-7 | TRBV11-2 | - | TRBD1 | TGTGCCAGCAGCTTAGAGGGGACAGCGTCCTACGAGCAGTACTTC | CASSLEGTASYEQYF
TRBJ1-6 | TRBV6-5 | once | TRBD1 | TGTGCCAGCAGTTACAGACAGGGGGGTTCACCCCTCCACTTT | CASSYRQGGSPLHF
TRBJ2-7 | TRBV4-2 | few | TRBD2 | TGTGCCAGCAGCCCCTCGCGGGGGGAGGCGCAGTACTTC | CASSPSRGEAQYF
TRBJ1-1 | TRBV6-6 | - | TRBD1 | TGTGCCAGCCAACGGTCGCAGGGGGCGCGTACTGAAGCTTTCTTT | CASQRSQGARTEAFF
TRBJ2-2 | TRBV11-2 | once | - | TGTGCCAGCAGCTTAGCTGGGGGCGGGAACACCGGGGAGCTGTTTTTT | CASSLAGGGNTGELFF
TRBJ1-1 | TRBV2 | - | - | TGTGCCAGCAGTGGAGGGTTTTCTTTTATGAGGACTGAAGCTTTCTTT | CASSGGFSFMRTEAFF
TRBJ2-7 | TRBV28 | once | TRBD2 | TGTGCCAGCAGTTTATTTGGTAGCGGGACCTACGAGCAGTACTTC | CASSLFGSGTYEQYF
TRBJ2-5 | TRBV2 | - | - | TGTGCCAGCAGACACAGCTTCCAGTACTTC | CASRHSFQYF
TRBJ2-5 | TRBV7-6 | - | TRBD2 | TGTGCCAGCAGCCTTAGCGGGCAAGAGACCCAGTACTTC | CASSLSGQETQYF
TRBJ1-3 | TRBV6-5 | - | TRBD1 | TGTGCCAGCAAAAGACAGGGGACTGGAAACACCATATATTTT | CASKRQGTGNTIYF
TRBJ2-1 | TRBV29-1 | - | TRBD1 | TGCAGCGTTGCTGGGACAGGGTCCAATGAGCAGTTCTTC | CSVAGTGSNEQFF
TRBJ2-3 | TRBV4-1 | - | - | TGCGCCAGCAGCCAAGATGGGGGCCGTACAGATACGCAGTATTTT | CASSQDGGRTDTQYF
TRBJ2-7 | TRBV28 | - | - | TGTGCCAGCAGAGGGCAGGGCCGCTACGAGCAGTACTTC | CASRGQGRYEQYF
TRBJ2-7 | TRBV7-6 | - | - | TGTGCCAGCAGTCAGGGACACAGTTCCTACGAGCAGTACTTC | CASSQGHSSYEQYF
TRBJ1-2 | TRBV21-1 | - | - | TGTGCCAGCAGCGGACAGGGGCCGCCTTTCTATGGCTACACCTTC | CASSGQGPPFYGYTF
TRBJ2-7 | TRBV4-1 | - | TRBD1 | TGCGCCAGCAGCCAAGAGTACCAGGGGGAAAGGTACGAGCAGTACTTC | CASSQEYQGERYEQYF
TRBJ1-6 | TRBV4-3 | - | - | TGCGCCAGCAGCCAAGATAGGAGTTATAATTCACCCCTCCACTTT | CASSQDRSYNSPLHF
TRBJ1-2 | TRBV15 | - | - | TGTGCCACCAGCAGATCTCGGAGCTATGGCTACACCTTC | CATSRSRSYGYTF
TRBJ2-1 | TRBV4-3 | - | - | TGCGCCAGCAGCCAAGATCGAGAAGCCAATGAGCAGTTCTTC | CASSQDREANEQFF
TRBJ1-4 | TRBV5-1 | - | - | TGCGCCAGCAGCTTGGACTTAACTAATGAAAAACTGTTTTTT | CASSLDLTNEKLFF
TRBJ1-1 | TRBV20-1 | - | - | TGCAGTGGGCAGTTGAACACTGAAGCTTTCTTT | CSGQLNTEAFF
TRBJ2-1 | TRBV7-3 | - | TRBD2 | TGTGCCAGCAGCTTAATAGCGGGGGGGGACAATGAGCAGTTCTTC | CASSLIAGGDNEQFF
TRBJ2-3 | TRBV14 | - | - | TGTGCCAGCAGCCAAGAGCCTAGCTGGAGCACAGATACGCAGTATTTT | CASSQEPSWSTDTQYF
TRBJ1-6 | TRBV28 | once | TRBD1 | TGTGCCAGCAGTTTAAGGACAGGAGTGGAATCACCCCTCCACTTT | CASSLRTGVESPLHF
TRBJ1-5 | TRBV6-5 | - | - | TGTGCCAGCAGTTACGACGGACTTCAGCCCCAGCATTTT | CASSYDGLQPQHF
TRBJ2-2 | TRBV10-3 | - | - | TGTGCCATCAGTGTTGGGGGGGGCCCGAACACCGGGGAGCTGTTTTTT | CAISVGGGPNTGELFF
TRBJ2-7 | TRBV5-8 | - | - | TGTGCCAGCAGCTTACAGGGATACGAGCAGTACTTC | CASSLQGYEQYF
TRBJ2-3 | TRBV6-1 | - | - | TGTGCCAGCAGGCCCCCTTACAGCCGCACAGATACGCAGTATTTT | CASRPPYSRTDTQYF
TRBJ1-2 | TRBV7-9 | - | TRBD1 | TGTGCCAGCAGCTCGGGACAGGGGAGCTATGGCTACACCTTC | CASSSGQGSYGYTF
TRBJ2-1 | TRBV29-1 | - | TRBD1 | TGCAGCGTGGGACAGGGGGCCGCTGAGCAGTTCTTC | CSVGQGAAEQFF
TRBJ1-2 | TRBV7-8 | - | TRBD1 | TGTGCCAGCAGTCCGGGACAGGGGGCGCGAGGCTACACCTTC | CASSPGQGARGYTF
TRBJ2-7 | TRBV28 | once | - | TGTGCCAGCAGCCAGGGCGACGGGTACGAGCAGTACTTC | CASSQGDGYEQYF
TRBJ2-7 | TRBV23-1 | - | TRBD1 | TGCGCCAGCAGTGCTGTTGGCAGGGGGAGATACGAGCAGTACTTC | CASSAVGRGRYEQYF
TRBJ2-1 | TRBV7-3 | - | TRBD2 | TGTGCCAGCAGCCGCCGAAGCGGGGGTTACAATGAGCAGTTCTTC | CASSRRSGGYNEQFF
TRBJ1-3 | TRBV5-5 | - | - | TGTGCCAGCAGCCAGGCAGGGACTACCGCGGCGGCGAACACCATATATTTT | CASSQAGTTAAANTIYF
TRBJ1-5 | TRBV5-5 | - | - | TGTGCCAGCAGCTTCATTAGCAATCAGCCCCAGCATTTT | CASSFISNQPQHF
TRBJ2-3 | TRBV4-1 | - | - | TGCGCCAGCAGCCAAGAAGGAGTCCCCACAGATACGCAGTATTTT | CASSQEGVPTDTQYF
TRBJ1-1 | TRBV18 | - | TRBD1 | TGTGCCAGCTCAGGAGACAGGGTGACCACTGAAGCTTTCTTT | CASSGDRVTTEAFF
TRBJ2-7 | TRBV7-2 | - | - | TGTGCCAGCAGCTTAGCGCAGTATAGCGGCTACGAGCAGTACTTC | CASSLAQYSGYEQYF
TRBJ1-4 | TRBV5-6 | - | TRBD1 | TGTGCCAGCAGCTTGGCCGGGACAGGGCACCCTGAAAAACTGTTTTTT | CASSLAGTGHPEKLFF
TRBJ1-2 | TRBV5-4 | - | - | TGTGCCAGCAGCCGGGAGATGATCTATGGCTACACCTTC | CASSREMIYGYTF
TRBJ1-2 | TRBV15 | - | - | TGTGCCACCAGCAGAGACGGCAACAGCCCCCATGGCTACACCTTC | CATSRDGNSPHGYTF
TRBJ1-2 | TRBV2 | - | - | TGTGCCAGCAGTGGGAGGATTAACTATGGCTACACCTTC | CASSGRINYGYTF
TRBJ2-7 | TRBV10-1 | - | - | TGCGCCAGCAGTGCAACGCCGGGGATCCCCGAGCAGTACTTC | CASSATPGIPEQYF
TRBJ2-3 | TRBV2 | - | TRBD2 | TGTGCCAGCAGTAAGACTAGCGGTGGATTTATGGATACGCAGTATTTT | CASSKTSGGFMDTQYF
TRBJ1-1 | TRBV7-2 | once | - | TGTGCCAGCAGCTTAAGACAGCCGAACACTGAAGCTTTCTTT | CASSLRQPNTEAFF
TRBJ2-3 | TRBV7-2 | - | - | TGTGCCAGCAGCTTAGTCTGGGCTAGCACAGATACGCAGTATTTT | CASSLVWASTDTQYF
TRBJ2-5 | TRBV11-2 | - | - | TGTGCCAGCAGCTTGATGTTATCGGGTGAGACCCAGTACTTC | CASSLMLSGETQYF
TRBJ1-2 | TRBV11-2 | - | - | TGTGCCAGCAGCTTAGTACGGACAGAATATGGCTACACCTTC | CASSLVRTEYGYTF
TRBJ2-1 | TRBV2 | - | - | TGTGCCAGCAGAGGACAGACGGTCTCCTACAATGAGCAGTTCTTC | CASRGQTVSYNEQFF
TRBJ2-7 | TRBV28 | - | - | TGTGCCAGCAGCCCCGATTCGGTTTACTACGAGCAGTACTTC | CASSPDSVYYEQYF
TRBJ2-7 | TRBV25-1 | - | - | TGTGCCAGCAGTGAATTGGGCCGAACTCCCTACGAGCAGTACTTC | CASSELGRTPYEQYF
TRBJ1-1 | TRBV5-4 | once | - | TGTGCCAGCAGCATTCAGGGGCGAAGCACTGAAGCTTTCTTT | CASSIQGRSTEAFF
TRBJ1-3 | TRBV10-3 | - | TRBD1 | TGTGCCATCAGTGAGGACAGGGTAGAAGGAAACACCATATATTTT | CAISEDRVEGNTIYF
TRBJ1-6 | TRBV6-6 | - | TRBD1 | TGTGCCAGCAGTTACCATCGACAGGGGAATAATTCACCCCTCCACTTT | CASSYHRQGNNSPLHF